This TCR beta chain was identified during a study of post-analysis software for immune sequencing data. Study-wide context: Patients had relapsing-remitting, secondary progressive or progressive-relapsing multiple sclerosis; some lacked subtype.

Unique-molecular-identifier-tagged TCR beta cDNA libraries were used. The source material, about 0.9 to 10 million T cells, gave rise to 510,000 or so cDNA molecules. TCRdb re-analysed the PCR reads in MiXCR, keeping a single row per CDR3 protein. The sample holds 750,000 to 950,000 distinct CDR3 sequences, about 50% seen once. This clonotype occurred a few times. The antigen is unknown. CDR1 and CDR2 from the germline V gene are SQVTM and ANQGSEA. The CDR3 runs 12 residues. V was clipped by 6 bases and J by 3 bases, with 9 bases between them. Findings and limits, study-wide: Strong co-clustering by F measure was evident for samples that had been prepared in the same batch. A handful of TRBV segments occurring more often in patients than controls included TRBV5-6, TRBV5-1 and TRBV20-1. When compared against controls, multiple sclerosis patients showed significantly lower normalized Chao1 diversity.

This clonotype was sampled from a girl aged 10 to 17 with multiple sclerosis. The specimen sequenced was blood. This sequence joins TRBV29-1 and TRBJ1-5; D gene unclear. The CDR3 DNA reads TGCAGCGTCGCAAATTACAATCAGCCCCAGCATTTT. Its protein is CSVANYNQPQHF.